This T cell receptor (beta chain) was sequenced for a study of monozygotic twins with inflammatory bowel disease. On this clonotype: What it recognizes is unknown.

Investigators made cDNA in eight separate reactions per sample. TCRdb re-called the 5' RACE reads and catalogs CDR3 proteins one per entry, DNA excluded. This table lists roughly 320,000 distinct CDR3 sequences. Study observations and caveats: Findings did not support one strong IBD-associated signal or clonotype.

CDR3 length: 15 amino acids. The V gene's germline CDR1 is SGHTA and CDR2 FQGNSA. This TCR derives from a human donor with ulcerative colitis or Crohn's disease, or a healthy co-twin of an affected twin (not recorded which). The sequenced material came from blood. The chain joins TRBV7-2 to TRBJ2-1; the D call from TCRdb, TRBD1, cannot be confirmed without DNA. This chain's CDR3 is CASSTGQGRDNEQFF.